The T cell receptor (beta chain) described here comes from a study of patients and donors after allogeneic stem cell transplantation. TCRdb fed the RT-PCR reads into MiXCR, producing one record per CDR3 protein. The sample holds over 130,000 distinct CDR3 sequences; 37% are singletons and the top ten take about 50%. CDR3 length: 14 residues. Trimming shortened V by 6 bases and J by 9 bases, and 18 bases separated the two germline ends. Germline V gene lookup returns CDR1 MDHEN and CDR2 SYDVKM. This receptor was identified in a human donor who was either an allogeneic HSCT recipient or a stem cell or donor lymphocyte infusion donor (not recorded which). It is not recorded whose cells these are; they may come from a transplant donor. This chain links TRBV28 with TRBJ1-5, with D maybe TRBD1 (5 bases). Sequences were obtained from blood, either unsorted or a sorted T cell fraction (not recorded which). The CDR3 coding sequence is TGTGCCAGCAGACAGAACGCTCTGCAGGGGCCCCAGCATTTT. Its translation is CASRQNALQGPQHF.